The rows below give T cell receptor beta chains drawn from one sample of a study of blood T cells in healthy people across ages. TCRdb analysed the 5' RACE reads with MiXCR anew, one entry per CDR3 protein. The profile shows about 2 million distinct CDR3 sequences, 49% of them singletons. The sequenced sample consisted of blood. The source of these receptors is a woman in her thirties or forties in good health. Both conserved end residues are part of each CDR3. A D gene is named only where the DNA matches it firmly. The size field is filled for only some rows; it gives once, few, many or a size class.

TRBV6-5	TRBJ2-7	14	TRBD1	-	TGTGCCAGCAGAACCACCGGGACAGGGTCCGAGCAGTACTTC	CASRTTGTGSEQYF
TRBV28	TRBJ2-4	15	TRBD1	-	TGTGCCAGCAGTTTATGGGGACAGCCCAAGGACATTCAGTACTTC	CASSLWGQPKDIQYF
TRBV20-1	TRBJ1-6	15	-	-	TGCAGTGCTGACGCTACAGGGCGGAATAATTCACCCCTCCACTTT	CSADATGRNNSPLHF
TRBV29-1	TRBJ2-7	13	-	few	TGCAGCGTTGTCCGGGACGCCTCCTACGAGCAGTACTTC	CSVVRDASYEQYF
TRBV4-2	TRBJ2-1	15	-	-	TGTGCCAGCAGCCTCCGGGACCTCTGGGCCGATGAGCAGTTCTTC	CASSLRDLWADEQFF
TRBV10-3	TRBJ2-5	17	TRBD1	-	TGTGCCATCAGCGAAACGCCTCAGGGGACAGGCTCCTACGATCAGTACTTC	CAISETPQGTGSYDQYF
TRBV14	TRBJ1-2	13	-	-	TGTGCCAGCAGCCTATCACAACAGGGTGGCTACACCTTC	CASSLSQQGGYTF
TRBV20-1	TRBJ2-6	17	-	-	TGCAGTGCTAGGCCCCTAACAGGGTCCTCTGGGGCCAACGTCCTGACTTTC	CSARPLTGSSGANVLTF
TRBV6-2/TRBV6-3	TRBJ2-7	13	-	few	TGTGCCAGCGTCGGGACCCCCCGTACGGAGCAGTACTTC	CASVGTPRTEQYF
TRBV10-3	TRBJ2-1	16	TRBD1	-	TGTGCCATCAGTGAGTCTGGGACAGGAGCCTACAATGAGCAGTTCTTC	CAISESGTGAYNEQFF
TRBV20-1	TRBJ2-7	13	TRBD1	-	TGCAGTGCTAGACCTCCGACAGGGAGAAGGCAGTACTTC	CSARPPTGRRQYF
TRBV24-1	TRBJ1-2	15	-	-	TGTGCCACCAGTGATCCAGCCCAGGGTGACTATGGCTACACCTTC	CATSDPAQGDYGYTF
TRBV7-2	TRBJ1-6	15	-	-	TGTGCCAGCAGCTTAGGACCGCTGGTCGGTTCACCCCTCCACTTT	CASSLGPLVGSPLHF
TRBV12-3/TRBV12-4	TRBJ2-6	12	-	-	TGTGCCAGCAGTCCAGGGCCCAGCGTCCTGACTTTC	CASSPGPSVLTF
TRBV12-3/TRBV12-4	TRBJ2-3	15	-	-	TGTGCCAGCCGAACAGGGTTACTTGGGACAGATACGCAGTATTTT	CASRTGLLGTDTQYF
TRBV29-1	TRBJ2-1	11	-	-	TGCAGCGTTGACAAGGGTAGGAATCAGTTCTTC	CSVDKGRNQFF
TRBV7-2	TRBJ1-4	15	-	few	TGTGCCAGCAGCCCCAAGCGAAGGGTTAATGAAAAACTGTTTTTT	CASSPKRRVNEKLFF
TRBV9	TRBJ2-3	13	-	few	TGTGCCAGCAGCGTAGTCAACACAGATACGCAGTATTTT	CASSVVNTDTQYF
TRBV2	TRBJ2-5	18	-	-	TGTGCCAGCCACAGATCTATAGTGGGGGAACGCCGTAAAGAGACCCAGTACTTC	CASHRSIVGERRKETQYF
TRBV7-2	TRBJ2-3	16	-	few	TGTGCCAGCAGCTCCCACAGACTAACAAGCACAGATACGCAGTATTTT	CASSSHRLTSTDTQYF
TRBV4-3	TRBJ1-2	15	-	few	TGCGCCAGCAGCCAAGGGGGAGTTCCCATCAATGGCTACACCTTC	CASSQGGVPINGYTF
TRBV7-2	TRBJ2-3	13	-	-	TGTGCCAGCAGCGTAGACGGGGGAAATACGCAGTATTTT	CASSVDGGNTQYF
TRBV13	TRBJ2-5	17	-	-	TGTGCCAGCAGCCGTTCAGGGGCTGCGGTAAAGGGAGAGACCCAGTACTTC	CASSRSGAAVKGETQYF
TRBV5-1	TRBJ2-4	16	TRBD1	few	TGCGCCAGCAGCTTGGAGGGACAGCATCAGACAAACATTCAGTACTTC	CASSLEGQHQTNIQYF
TRBV6-2/TRBV6-3	TRBJ1-4	16	-	-	TGTGCCAGCAGTGGCACGTGGGCTGCAACTAATGAAAAACTGTTTTTT	CASSGTWAATNEKLFF
TRBV28	TRBJ1-2	10	-	few	TGTGCCAGTAAAAGGGTTGGCTACACCTTC	CASKRVGYTF
TRBV6-4	TRBJ1-1	14	-	few	TGTGCCAGCAGTGACGGGGTTGGGGGGGCTGAAGCTTTCTTT	CASSDGVGGAEAFF
TRBV4-3	TRBJ2-5	18	-	-	TGCGCCAGCAGCCAAGATCTCACGGCTAGCGAAACACAAGAGACCCAGTACTTC	CASSQDLTASETQETQYF
TRBV3-1	TRBJ2-7	12	TRBD2	-	TGTGCCAGCAGCCAACGGGGGGACGAGCAGTACTTC	CASSQRGDEQYF
TRBV7-2	TRBJ1-2	13	-	-	TGTGCCAGCAGCGTGGGGCAGGCCTATGGCTACACCTTC	CASSVGQAYGYTF
TRBV5-1	TRBJ2-7	15	TRBD1	-	TGCGCCAGCGGCCCACAAGACAGGGTTCGCTACGAGCAGTACTTC	CASGPQDRVRYEQYF
TRBV20-1	TRBJ2-7	16	-	-	TGCAGTGCTGACCCTGGGGTCCGGGGTTTTACCTACGAGCAGTACTTC	CSADPGVRGFTYEQYF
TRBV4-3	TRBJ2-2	15	TRBD1	few	TGCGCCAGCAGCCAGACAGGGGGAAGTACCGGGGAGCTGTTTTTT	CASSQTGGSTGELFF
TRBV19	TRBJ2-3	16	-	-	TGTGCCAGTAGTAATGATGGGGCGCTTAGCACAGATACGCAGTATTTT	CASSNDGALSTDTQYF
TRBV12-3/TRBV12-4	TRBJ2-1	13	-	-	TGTGCCAGCAGTTTTTCAACCTACAATGAGCAGTTCTTC	CASSFSTYNEQFF
TRBV6-5	TRBJ2-7	15	-	-	TGTGCCAGCAGTTACGGAGAGGGCCCACCGGGGGAGCAGTACTTC	CASSYGEGPPGEQYF
TRBV20-1	TRBJ1-5	15	-	-	TGCAGTGCTCCTATCCCCGGGCCTCGCAATCAGCCCCAGCATTTT	CSAPIPGPRNQPQHF
TRBV6-5	TRBJ2-7	16	-	few	TGTGCCAGCAGTCCACTAGGGGGATTGAGTGAATACGAGCAGTACTTC	CASSPLGGLSEYEQYF
TRBV6-2/TRBV6-3	TRBJ2-3	12	TRBD1	-	TGTGCCGGCAGTTACAGGGGAGATACGCAGTATTTT	CAGSYRGDTQYF
TRBV2	TRBJ2-1	16	-	-	TGTGCCAGCAGTGAGTGGGTTGTCGGATCCTACAATGAGCAGTTCTTC	CASSEWVVGSYNEQFF
TRBV6-6	TRBJ1-2	14	-	-	TGTGCCAGCAGAGGACAGAAAGATAACTATGGCTACACCTTC	CASRGQKDNYGYTF
TRBV20-1	TRBJ2-1	15	TRBD1	-	TGCAGTGCTAGACAGACAGGGGCCCTCTACAATGAGCAGTTCTTC	CSARQTGALYNEQFF